The 27 T cell receptor beta chains reported below all come from one sample, sequenced in a study of blood T cell repertoires in COVID-19. Profiling relied on immunoSEQ multiplex PCR, and the TCRdb table lists in-frame clones only, not all of them. The data show 200,000 to 250,000 clones, with under 90% seen just once and approximately 5.1% held by the top ten. The sequenced sample consisted of peripheral blood. The receptors here all came from a woman aged 55-69 years who had recovered from COVID-19.

The gene calls are TRBV28 and TRBJ2-3; a weak D match, TRBD2 (5 bases). Trimming shortened V by 2 bases and J by 6 bases, and 6 bases separated the two germline ends. From germline, CDR1 is MDHEN and CDR2 SYDVKM. This CDR3 has 12 residues. The CDR3 is CASSLSGDTQYF. The DNA for the CDR3 is TGTGCCAGCAGTTTAAGCGGCGATACGCAGTATTTT.

J is TRBJ2-1 and V is TRBV5-4; TRBD2 might be the D (5 bases). V lost 9 bases to trimming and J lost 0 bases, with 13 bases between them. This CDR3 spans 14 amino acids. CDR1 is SGHNT, CDR2 YYREEE, per germline (reference sequence). The chain's CDR3 is CAISPGSSYNEQFF. The CDR3 DNA reads TGTGCCATCTCCCCTGGGAGCTCCTACAATGAGCAGTTCTTC. Supplemented by reference TRBV5-4 and TRBJ2-1, the full variable domain reads ETGVTQSPTHLIKTRGQQVTLRCSSQSGHNTVSWYQQALGQGPQFIFQYYREEENGRGNFPPRFSGLQFPNYSSELNVNALELDDSALYLCAISPGSSYNEQFFGPGTRLTVL.

The chain uses TRBV5-8 and TRBJ1-5, with 7 bases lining up with TRBD1. CDR3 length: 15 residues. Germline V gene data show CDR1 as SGHTS and CDR2 as YDEGEE. J was trimmed by 3 bases and V by 5 bases; bases with no gene match: 8. CDR3 bases: TGTGCCAGCAGTCGGGACAGCCTCAACAATCAGCCCCAGCATTTT. As protein: CASSRDSLNNQPQHF.

The chain recombines TRBV7-9 with TRBJ1-1; D gene ambiguous. The CDR3 covers 14 residues. CDR1 and CDR2 (germline): SEHNR, FQNEAQ (reference sequence). Trimming took off 2 bases at V and 5 bases at J, with 12 bases between the two ends. CDR3 DNA sequence: TGTGCCAGCAGCTTAAACCTAGGAGAAACTGAAGCTTTCTTT. It codes for CASSLNLGETEAFF.

The chain's CDR3 is CASSLGGTGYSPLHF. In nucleotides, the CDR3 is TGTGCCAGCAGCTTGGGCGGGACAGGTTATTCACCCCTCCACTTT. This chain connects TRBV7-2 to TRBJ1-6, with 8 bases that match TRBD1. Germline CDR1 reads SGHTA; CDR2 reads FQGNSA. There are 15 residues in the CDR3. V lost 3 bases and J lost 8; bases outside the gene matches: 6.

The V call is TRBV16, the J call TRBJ1-2; no firm D call. V lost 0 bases, J lost 6 bases, and 8 bases lay in between. Germline loops: CDR1 KGHSY, CDR2 FQNENV. This CDR3 has 13 amino acids. CDR3 loop: CASSQSAENGYTF. For the CDR3, the DNA is TGTGCCAGCAGCCAATCCGCGGAGAATGGCTACACCTTC.

V is TRBV2 and J is TRBJ2-5, with 13 bases identical to TRBD2. V trimming: 7 bases; J trimming: 4 bases; junction bases outside the gene matches: 6. The CDR3 is made up of 15 amino acids. CDR1 and CDR2 (germline): SNHLY, FYNNEI. CDR3 region: CASKTSGGGVETQYF. The CDR3 region has the DNA TGTGCCAGCAAAACTAGCGGGGGGGGTGTAGAGACCCAGTACTTC.

V is TRBV7-3 and J is TRBJ2-1; D might be TRBD2 (7 bases). Between the trimmed V and J ends, which lost 3 bases and 3 bases, there was a span of 12 bases. The germline V gene has CDR1 SGHTA and CDR2 FQGTGA. There are 15 residues in the CDR3. The CDR3 loop is CASSFGGPIYNEQFF. CDR3 DNA: TGTGCCAGCAGCTTCGGGGGGCCGATCTACAATGAGCAGTTCTTC.

The CDR3: CASSPSRTTDTQYF. The DNA of the CDR3 is TGTGCCAGCAGCCCTAGCAGAACCACAGATACGCAGTATTTT. The chain combines TRBV7-3 with TRBJ2-3; TRBD2 is a possible D gene (5 bases). Trimming cost V 5 bases and J 2 bases, with 11 bases left between them. Germline V gene lookup returns CDR1 SGHTA and CDR2 FQGTGA. The CDR3 consists of 14 residues.

The chain employs TRBV4-3 and TRBJ2-7; D may be TRBD1 (5 bases). The CDR3 is made up of 13 amino acids. V lost 2 bases and J lost 4, with 9 bases in between. The germline V gene encodes CDR1 LGHNA and CDR2 YSLEER. The DNA of the CDR3 is TGCGCCAGCAGCCAAATCAGGGATTACGAGCAGTACTTC. Translating it yields CASSQIRDYEQYF.

In regard to this clone: Distinct nucleotide sequences in the sample also encode this CDR3. V and J are TRBV19 and TRBJ1-2; a possible D gene is TRBD1 (5 bases). The CDR3 sequence is 14 residues long. Per the germline V gene, CDR1 is LNHDA and CDR2 is SQIVND (reference sequence). V was cut by 2 bases and J by 5 bases, with 12 bases left in between. The CDR3 DNA sequence: TGTGCCAGTAGTATAACCCAGGGACTGTATGGCTACACCTTC. Encoded protein: CASSITQGLYGYTF.

V usage is TRBV24-1 and J usage is TRBJ2-3; TRBD2 matches at 7 bases. After removal of 3 bases from V and 1 base from J, the junction contained 3 bases not matched to a gene. The CDR3 is 15 residues long. CDR1 is KGHDR and CDR2 is SFDVKD in the germline V gene. CDR3 sequence (DNA): TGTGCCACCAGTGATCCCAGCGGGGGCACAGATACGCAGTATTTT. Translation gives CATSDPSGGTDTQYF.

This sequence joins TRBV6-2 or TRBV6-3 and TRBJ1-2; 9 positions agree with TRBD1. This CDR3 has 15 residues. Germline V gene lookup returns CDR1 MNHEY and CDR2 SVGEGT. The V segment lost 6 bases and the J segment 4 bases; nucleotides outside the gene matches: 9. CDR3 amino acids: CASSPETGGGYGYTF. CDR3 nucleotide sequence: TGTGCCAGCAGCCCCGAGACAGGGGGTGGCTATGGCTACACCTTC.

Only a few counts were recorded for this clone. The same CDR3 is also encoded by other DNA sequences in this sample. The chain is built from TRBV9 and TRBJ1-2, with a possible D match to TRBD1 (5 bases). V was cut by 0 bases and J by 3 bases, with 9 bases left in between. Germline-derived CDR1 and CDR2 are SGDLS and YYNGEE. The CDR3 covers 14 residues. CDR3 in amino acids: CASSVGGGDYGYTF. The CDR3 coding sequence is TGTGCCAGCAGCGTAGGTGGAGGGGACTATGGCTACACCTTC.

The rearrangement uses TRBV11-2 and TRBJ2-2; no reliable D call. Deletions cut 0 bases from V and 0 bases from J, with 8 bases between. Germline V gives CDR1 SGHAT, CDR2 FQNNGV. The CDR3 has 16 residues. The CDR3 region is CASSLDGPSNTGELFF. The CDR3 DNA reads TGTGCCAGCAGCTTAGATGGGCCATCGAACACCGGGGAGCTGTTTTTT.

The chain recombines TRBV7-3 with TRBJ2-7; tentative D call: TRBD2 (5 bases). The CDR3 totals 13 residues. Trimming pared 5 bases from V and 0 bases from J, leaving 8 bases between. Germline V gene data show CDR1 as SGHTA and CDR2 as FQGTGA. In nucleotides, the CDR3 is TGTGCCAGCAGCCCACGGGGCTCCTACGAGCAGTACTTC. Translated, it gives CASSPRGSYEQYF.

The chain joins TRBV28 to TRBJ1-2; 9 positions match TRBD1. V shed 6 bases, J shed 4 bases, and the junction held 9 bases outside the gene matches. Germline CDR1 and CDR2: MDHEN and SYDVKM. CDR3 length: 15 residues. In nucleotides, the CDR3 is TGTGCCAGCAGCTTGTCGGACAGGGGTATCTATGGCTACACCTTC. Translated: CASSLSDRGIYGYTF.

This chain joins TRBV6-1 and TRBJ2-7; D possibly corresponds to TRBD1 (5 bases). V was cut by 1 base and J by 5 bases, with 15 bases left in between. The germline V gene has CDR1 MNHNS and CDR2 SASEGT. CDR3 length equals 15 residues. In DNA, the CDR3 is TGTGCCAGCAGTGAAGTCCAGGGTAGCATCGACGAGCAGTACTTC. Encoded protein: CASSEVQGSIDEQYF.

This clone has just a few counts. This chain joins TRBV4-1 and TRBJ1-5; 10 bases line up with TRBD1. Germline-derived CDR1 and CDR2 are MGHRA and YSYEKL. V lost 1 base and J lost 4; bases outside the gene matches: 1. The CDR3 length is 15 residues. CDR3 region: CASSQGTGGNQPQHF. CDR3 in DNA: TGCGCCAGCAGCCAAGGGACAGGGGGAAATCAGCCCCAGCATTTT.

The V and J genes are TRBV6-5 and TRBJ2-7, with D perhaps matching TRBD2 (6 bases). CDR3 size: 14 residues. Trimming cost V 4 bases and J 4 bases, with 14 bases left between them. Germline V gene data show CDR1 as MNHEY and CDR2 as SVGAGI. The CDR3 nucleotides read TGTGCCAGCAGTTCTCTGCGTAGCGGATACGAGCAGTACTTC. Translation gives CASSSLRSGYEQYF.

This chain joins TRBV4-1 and TRBJ2-5, with D perhaps TRBD1 (5 bases). The CDR3 loop spans 13 amino acids. Trimming removed 3 bases from V and 4 bases from J, with 9 bases in between. Germline CDR1 reads MGHRA; CDR2 reads YSYEKL. The CDR3 is CASSQTVGETQYF. CDR3 in DNA: TGCGCCAGCAGCCAGACAGTGGGAGAGACCCAGTACTTC.

This sequence joins TRBV4-3 and TRBJ1-4, with TRBD1 matching 7 bases. V lost 1 base and J lost 7; bases outside the gene matches: 6. Germline loops: CDR1 LGHNA, CDR2 YSLEER. The CDR3 is 15 amino acids. The CDR3 reads CASSQGDRDFEKLFF. DNA for the CDR3: TGCGCCAGCAGCCAAGGCGACAGGGATTTTGAAAAACTGTTTTTT.

This CDR3 is CAWSVPRTAINYGYTF. CDR3 sequence (DNA): TGTGCCTGGAGTGTACCAAGGACAGCGATTAACTATGGCTACACCTTC. The chain carries TRBV30 and TRBJ1-2; TRBD1 might be the D (6 bases). CDR1 is GTSNPN, CDR2 SVGIG, per germline (reference sequence). There are 16 residues in the CDR3. V lost 0 bases, J lost 1 base, and 15 bases lay in between.

The genes are TRBV5-6 and TRBJ1-1; D may be TRBD1 (6 bases). The V end lost 1 base, the J end lost 5 bases, and 21 bases lay between the germline ends. Germline V CDR1 and CDR2: SGHDT, YYEEEE. This CDR3 is built from 17 residues. CDR3 sequence (DNA): TGTGCCAGCAGCTTGACCCACGGAACCCTGAGGGGGACTGAAGCTTTCTTT. Protein sequence: CASSLTHGTLRGTEAFF.

This chain uses TRBV27 with TRBJ2-1; the D is unclear. Germline V gene data show CDR1 as MNHEY and CDR2 as SMNVEV (reference sequence). V lost 6 bases to trimming and J lost 7 bases, with 7 bases between them. The CDR3 is 11 residues long. CDR3 sequence (DNA): TGTGCCAGCAGCGTGAGAAATGAGCAGTTCTTC. Its protein product is CASSVRNEQFF.

The genes are TRBV15 and TRBJ1-1; tentative D call: TRBD1 (5 bases). The CDR3 has 14 residues. Germline values: CDR1 LNHNV, CDR2 YYDKDF (reference sequence). V gave up 3 bases and J gave up 3 bases, with 11 bases separating them. The DNA for the CDR3 is TGTGCCACCAGCAGGCGGGACGGCTACACTGAAGCTTTCTTT. This encodes CATSRRDGYTEAFF. The whole variable domain, filled in from reference TRBV15 and TRBJ1-1, reads DAMVIQNPRYQVTQFGKPVTLSCSQTLNHNVMYWYQQKSSQAPKLLFHYYDKDFNNEADTPDNFQSRRPNTSFCFLDIRSPGLGDTAMYLCATSRRDGYTEAFFGQGTRLTVV.

The chain employs TRBV15 and TRBJ2-2, with D maybe TRBD1 (6 bases). Trimming stripped 0 bases from V and 6 bases from J, with 14 bases between. This CDR3 spans 16 amino acids. Germline V gene lookup returns CDR1 LNHNV and CDR2 YYDKDF (reference sequence). Here the CDR3 DNA reads TGTGCCACCAGCAGAGATTCGGGTGAGGGGGCCGGGGAGCTGTTTTTT. This translates into CATSRDSGEGAGELFF.